This T cell receptor (beta chain) was captured by sequencing in a study of T cell responses to AZD1222 COVID-19 vaccine (dated by TCRdb to the early 2020s). Turning to the overall study: A total of 233 trial participants underwent TCR sequencing, of whom 207 received two doses of AZD1222 and about 25 received two doses of the MenACWY control vaccine. Enrollment into the trials was organized by age into subgroups of 18-55, 56-69 and 70-plus years, and those subgroups contained about 160, 30 and 59 TCR-sequenced participants, respectively. Overall study outcomes, separate from this receptor: Nearly half of unique spike-specific TCRs reportedly recognized epitopes outside regions mutated in the B.1.351 and B.1.1.7 variants. Because no day 14 peak-response samples were available, the repertoires could be characterized only after the peak T cell response. The whole spike protein was spanned by vaccine-associated CD4 TCRs, and dominant responses were seen in regions 160-218 and 743-854. Conclusions about previously exposed vaccinees are limited, since just a handful of AZD1222 recipients were seropositive for SARS-CoV-2 at baseline. Most participants were white British and females outnumbered males, and the authors suggested that clonal diversity may have been underestimated. A significant rise in spike-specific TCR breadth and depth was observed after two AZD1222 doses relative to day 0 and relative to MenACWY recipients. In the small 56-69-year group, the increase in depth fell short of significance, most likely because of low power.

This sample's time point label indicates: baseline before first vaccination. Explained via the paper, the treatment or condition label denotes: meningococcal conjugate vaccine given as trial control. Vaccinee samples came from UK trials COV001 and COV002, including a single-blind randomized controlled phase 2/3 trial of AZD1222 (ChAdOx1 nCoV-19) in healthy adults. Trial participant PBMC samples were collected at day 0 and day 28 after the second dose for TCRbeta chain sequencing. Concerning this clone: The antigen this receptor binds is unknown. Base quality data are lacking; no much larger clone is found one base away.

Spanning cysteine to phenylalanine, the CDR3 consists of 13 amino acids. Only the CDR3 DNA stays, 39 bases, in frame from base 1. From V the trimming removes 6 bases and from J it removes 8 bases, while the gene matches leave 7 bases of the junction unaccounted for. Reading the germline V gene (reference sequence) gives CDR1 SGHAT and CDR2 FQDESV. The CDR3 regions of human TCRbeta chains were analyzed by immunosequencing. The original pipeline was this. Repertoire TCRs were checked for matches against a reference library of SARS-CoV-2-specific TCRs that had been generated using the MIRA antigen-specificity platform. Breadth was defined as the fraction of unique TCRs that were SARS-CoV-2-associated, and depth was defined as the fraction of total T cells that were SARS-CoV-2-associated. Using the MIRA data, every spike-specific TCR was mapped to the spike region that the TCR reacted to and assigned to either a CD4 or a CD8 class. Log10-transformed breadth and depth values were compared by one-way ANOVA with Sidak's multiple comparisons tests. Imported from immuneACCESS, the table was reduced by TCRdb to in-frame sequences with V and J called. These copies leave out some clones; in studies compared against another copy, an unresolved V gene accounts for under half, and the cause of the remainder is not known. The V and J calls and clone size come from that table; D and trimming were worked out from the DNA. Present in this sample are some 80,000 clones, 88% of which were seen just once. More than 5% of the sample is in the top ten clones.

The chain is made from TRBV11-1 and TRBJ1-2, and 9 junction bases match TRBD1. The sample consisted of peripheral blood, taken on day 0 of MenACWY control vaccination. The source of this sequence is an adult in good health. The DNA sequence is as follows: TGTGCCAGCAGTCGACAGGGGGTAGAGGGCTACACCTTC. Translated, this gives CASSRQGVEGYTF.